What follows describes a single T cell receptor beta chain. Its antigen is unidentified. These data belong to a study of CD8+ T cells in alopecia areata. Study information: Tofacitinib was taken orally by treated patients, and the dose was 5 to 10 mg twice daily. It was 6 to 18 months of tofacitinib, and then there were 6 months off drug.

V lost 2 bases to trimming and J lost 6 bases, with 8 bases between them. This CDR3 is 13 amino acids long. CDR1 is MNHNY and CDR2 is SVGAGI in the germline V gene (reference sequence). Study-wide results and limits: Higher clonality was seen in lesional scalp than in normal scalp, especially in alopecia totalis/universalis. Besides other cells, scalp samples also yield sequences of resident alphabeta T cells from normal skin.

Investigators isolated RNA and reverse transcribed it into cDNA to act as the sequencing template. Clones were sequenced by immunoSEQ multiplex PCR, and TCRdb holds only the in-frame ones, with some missing. The repertoire holds about 150,000 clones, with over 80% as singletons. This chain links TRBV6-6 with TRBJ1-5, with D perhaps TRBD1 (5 bases). The sample was CD8+ T cells sorted from blood, taken at week 0. The clonotype originates from a human donor with alopecia areata. The CDR3 loop is CASSYGGGQPQHF. CDR3 nucleotides: TGTGCCAGCAGTTACGGGGGGGGTCAGCCCCAGCATTTT.